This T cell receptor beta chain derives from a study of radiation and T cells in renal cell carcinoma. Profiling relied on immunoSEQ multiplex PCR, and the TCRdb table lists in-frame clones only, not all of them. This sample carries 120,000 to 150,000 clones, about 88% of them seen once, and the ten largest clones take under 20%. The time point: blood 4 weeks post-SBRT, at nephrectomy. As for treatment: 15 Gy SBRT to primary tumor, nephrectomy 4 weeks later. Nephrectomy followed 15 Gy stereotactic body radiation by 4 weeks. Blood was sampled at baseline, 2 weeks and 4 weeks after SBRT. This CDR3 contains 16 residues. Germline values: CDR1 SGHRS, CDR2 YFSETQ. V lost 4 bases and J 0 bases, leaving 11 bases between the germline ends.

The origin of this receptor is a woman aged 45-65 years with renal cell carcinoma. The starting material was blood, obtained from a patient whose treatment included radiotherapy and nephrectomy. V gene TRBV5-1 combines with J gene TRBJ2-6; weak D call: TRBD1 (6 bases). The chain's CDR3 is CASSRKTGSGANVLTF. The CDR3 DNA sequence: TGCGCCAGCAGCCGGAAGACAGGCTCTGGGGCCAACGTCCTGACTTTC.